The 23 T cell receptor beta chains below were found in one sample sequenced in a study of blood T cell repertoires in COVID-19. TCRdb's copy holds only in-frame clones and misses some; the assay was immunoSEQ multiplex PCR. Among about 230,000 clones listed, around 88% were seen once. Sequencing was done on a sample of PBMCs or T cells enriched from blood (not recorded which). The receptors stem from a woman in her 40s with acute COVID-19.

The chain has TRBV30 and TRBJ1-3; D is perhaps TRBD1 (5 bases). Germline CDR1 GTSNPN, CDR2 SVGIG (reference sequence). CDR3 length: 12 amino acids. V was shortened by 6 bases and J by 8 bases, with 14 bases between the two germline ends. This chain's CDR3 is CACAGSPHTIYF. CDR3 DNA sequence: TGTGCCTGTGCAGGGTCCCCCCACACCATATATTTT.

The rearrangement joins TRBV10-2 to TRBJ2-7, with a possible D match to TRBD1 (5 bases). Trimming left V 3 bases short and J 3 bases short, with 15 bases between. The CDR3 totals 15 residues. CDR1 and CDR2 from the germline V gene are WSHSY and SAAADI. The CDR3: CASSDPSRQLYEQYV. The CDR3 DNA sequence: TGCGCCAGCAGTGACCCCTCTCGACAGCTCTACGAGCAGTACGTC.

The V gene is TRBV5-4, the J gene TRBJ1-1, with D unresolved. This CDR3 is built from 13 residues. V shed 1 base and J shed 4 bases, with 8 bases lying between them. In germline, CDR1 is SGHNT, CDR2 YYREEE (reference sequence). Here the CDR3 reads CASSLFGSTEAFF. Here the CDR3 DNA reads TGTGCCAGCAGCTTGTTCGGTAGCACTGAAGCTTTCTTT.

This chain connects TRBV13 to TRBJ1-2; TRBD1 is a possible D gene (5 bases). The germline gives CDR1 PRHDT, CDR2 FYEKMQ (reference sequence). Deletions cut 5 bases from V and 8 bases from J, with 18 bases between. This CDR3 is 14 amino acids long. The CDR3 region has the DNA TGTGCCAGCAGCCCCCGGGACTCCCTTAGAGGCTACACCTTC. Translating gives CASSPRDSLRGYTF. The whole variable domain, filled in from reference TRBV13 and TRBJ1-2, reads AAGVIQSPRHLIKEKRETATLKCYPIPRHDTVYWYQQGPGQDPQFLISFYEKMQSDKGSIPDRFSAQQFSDYHSELNMSSLELGDSALYFCASSPRDSLRGYTFGSGTRLTVV.

The gene calls are TRBV19 and TRBJ2-2; 7 positions match TRBD2. The CDR3 totals 17 residues. Germline loops: CDR1 LNHDA, CDR2 SQIVND (reference sequence). V was pared by 3 bases and J by 4 bases, with 11 bases of the junction left unmatched. DNA for the CDR3: TGTGCCAGTAGTATTAATGGCGGGAGTGGGAGCACCGGGGAGCTGTTTTTT. Its translation is CASSINGGSGSTGELFF.

The rearrangement uses TRBV6-5 and TRBJ1-1; TRBD1 agrees at 11 bases. The length of the CDR3 is 16 residues. V lost 0 bases, J lost 1 base, and 1 base stayed unmatched. The germline gives CDR1 MNHEY, CDR2 SVGAGI. The CDR3 region is CASSYSGQGANTEAFF. The CDR3 bases are TGTGCCAGCAGTTACTCAGGACAGGGGGCGAACACTGAAGCTTTCTTT.

V is TRBV6-2 or TRBV6-3 and J is TRBJ2-1; D is ambiguous. Germline V gene sequence: CDR1 MNHEY, CDR2 SVGEGT. CDR3 length: 14 amino acids. V lost 2 bases to trimming and J lost 4 bases, with 9 bases between them. The CDR3 is CASSYLQIYNEQFF. In DNA form, the CDR3 reads TGTGCCAGCAGTTACCTGCAGATTTACAATGAGCAGTTCTTC.

The V gene is TRBV6-5, the J gene TRBJ2-2, with D possibly matching TRBD1 (5 bases). Per germline, CDR1 MNHEY and CDR2 SVGAGI. This CDR3 is built from 15 residues. V was trimmed by 3 bases and J by 0 bases, leaving 8 bases between them. CDR3: CASSYWGPNTGELFF. The CDR3 coding sequence is TGTGCCAGCAGTTATTGGGGCCCGAACACCGGGGAGCTGTTTTTT.

J is TRBJ2-5 and V is TRBV5-1, with D possibly being TRBD1 (6 bases). Trimming removed 3 bases from V and 4 bases from J, with 22 bases in between. CDR1 and CDR2 from the germline V gene are SGHRS and YFSETQ. This CDR3 has 17 amino acids. Here the CDR3 DNA reads TGCGCCAGCAGCTCCGGACAGATAGGCTGGCTAGGAGAGACCCAGTACTTC. It yields the protein CASSSGQIGWLGETQYF. The complete variable domain, with remaining parts taken from reference TRBV5-1 and TRBJ2-5, reads KAGVTQTPRYLIKTRGQQVTLSCSPISGHRSVSWYQQTPGQGLQFLFEYFSETQRNKGNFPGRFSGRQFSNSRSEMNVSTLELGDSALYLCASSSGQIGWLGETQYFGPGTRLLVL.

The chain combines TRBV15 with TRBJ2-7; 7 bases align to TRBD2. Germline V gives CDR1 LNHNV, CDR2 YYDKDF (reference sequence). The CDR3 spans 16 residues. J gave up 3 bases and V 0 bases, and 8 bases lay outside the gene matches. The CDR3 loop reads CATSRDSQRGNYEQYF. The CDR3 coding sequence is TGTGCCACCAGCAGAGATAGCCAGCGGGGAAACTACGAGCAGTACTTC.

This clone appeared a single time. The gene calls are TRBV30 and TRBJ2-2; 8 nucleotides line up with TRBD1. This CDR3 has 14 residues. V dropped 1 base and J dropped 6; count of bases not matched to a gene: 4. From germline, CDR1 is GTSNPN and CDR2 SVGIG (reference sequence). The CDR3 sequence is CAWSGDRWSGELFF. Here the CDR3 DNA reads TGTGCCTGGAGTGGGGACAGGTGGTCCGGGGAGCTGTTTTTT.

This clone was seen once. The V and J genes are TRBV28 and TRBJ1-2; TRBD1 is a possible D gene (5 bases). Germline CDR1 is MDHEN and CDR2 is SYDVKM. The CDR3 spans 15 residues. Trimming took 5 bases from V and 2 from J, leaving 15 bases between them. CDR3 in DNA: TGTGCCAGCAGTCCCTCTAGGACACCCAACTATGGCTACACCTTC. Protein product: CASSPSRTPNYGYTF.

This clone appeared a single time. The J gene is TRBJ2-7, the V gene TRBV24-1, with a possible D match to TRBD2 (6 bases). Germline CDR1 reads KGHDR; CDR2 reads SFDVKD. The CDR3 extends over 15 amino acids. V was shortened by 8 bases and J by 2 bases, with 18 bases between the two germline ends. CDR3: CATTGGRQQTYEQYV. The CDR3 DNA is TGTGCCACCACCGGGGGACGACAGCAAACCTACGAGCAGTACGTC.

The V call is TRBV7-8, the J call TRBJ2-7, with 8 bases aligning to TRBD2. After removal of 5 bases from V and 2 bases from J, the junction contained 11 bases not matched to a gene. CDR1 is SGHVS, CDR2 FQNEAQ, per germline. The CDR3 length is 16 residues. In DNA form, the CDR3 reads TGTGCCAGCAGCCCCCCTCCGGGACTAGAGCCCTACGAGCAGTACTTC. It yields the protein CASSPPPGLEPYEQYF.

This rearrangement joins TRBV19 to TRBJ2-1; weak D call: TRBD1 (6 bases). The CDR3 length is 19 residues. V was pared by 3 bases and J by 0 bases, with 21 bases between. Germline V lookup: CDR1 LNHDA, CDR2 SQIVND (reference sequence). The CDR3 DNA sequence: TGTGCCAGTAGTATTAAGGGCAGGATCCTAGGGGGCTCCTACAATGAGCAGTTCTTC. It specifies CASSIKGRILGGSYNEQFF. The full variable domain, its missing parts supplied by reference TRBV19 and TRBJ2-1, is DGGITQSPKYLFRKEGQNVTLSCEQNLNHDAMYWYRQDPGQGLRLIYYSQIVNDFQKGDIAEGYSVSREKKESFPLTVTSAQKNPTAFYLCASSIKGRILGGSYNEQFFGPGTRLTVL.

This clone occurred once. The chain carries TRBV7-8 and TRBJ1-1; 9 bases align to TRBD1. V was clipped by 5 bases and J by 4 bases; unmatched bases: 14. Germline CDR1 and CDR2: SGHVS and FQNEAQ. This CDR3 is built from 17 residues. DNA for the CDR3: TGTGCCAGCAGCCTTTTCCCACCCGGGACAGGGAGCACTGAAGCTTTCTTT. It codes for CASSLFPPGTGSTEAFF.

The chain recombines TRBV4-3 with TRBJ1-1; no firm D call. The CDR3 sequence is 15 residues long. CDR1 is LGHNA and CDR2 is YSLEER in the germline V gene. Trimming took off 1 base at V and 7 bases at J, with 16 bases between the two ends. In nucleotides, the CDR3 is TGCGCCAGCAGCCAAGGTGCGGGTTATAGTTATGAAGCTTTCTTT. Its translation is CASSQGAGYSYEAFF.

The rearrangement uses TRBV5-4 and TRBJ2-6, with D perhaps matching TRBD1 (6 bases). CDR1 is SGHNT, CDR2 YYREEE, per germline (reference sequence). Between the trimmed V and J ends, which lost 5 bases and 0 bases, there was a span of 18 bases. The CDR3 is 18 residues long. CDR3 residues: CASRAGQQASSGANVLTF. The CDR3 DNA sequence: TGTGCCAGCAGAGCTGGACAGCAAGCCAGCTCTGGGGCCAACGTCCTGACTTTC.

This clone was seen only a few times. The chain is built from TRBV7-2 and TRBJ2-3; D not certain. From germline, CDR1 is SGHTA and CDR2 FQGNSA. V was clipped by 0 bases and J by 5 bases, with 15 bases between them. CDR3 size: 16 residues. The DNA of the CDR3 is TGTGCCAGCAGCTTAGCCAGCCTGCAATCGGGAGATACGCAGTATTTT. Translating gives CASSLASLQSGDTQYF.

The chain carries TRBV10-2 and TRBJ1-3; the match to TRBD1 covers 9 bases. Trimming cost V 0 bases and J 1 base; bases outside gene matches: 1. Germline CDR1 WSHSY, CDR2 SAAADI. The CDR3 runs to 16 residues. The CDR3 sequence: CASSESGQGSGNTIYF. The CDR3 DNA reads as TGCGCCAGCAGTGAGTCGGGACAGGGATCTGGAAACACCATATATTTT.

The chain links TRBV29-1 to TRBJ2-7, with D maybe TRBD1 (6 bases). The CDR3 has 14 amino acids. Germline lookup yields CDR1 SQVTM and CDR2 ANQGSEA. V lost 3 bases and J lost 1, with 13 bases in between. The chain's CDR3 is CSVEGTLDSYEQYF. The DNA for the CDR3 is TGCAGCGTTGAGGGGACACTGGATTCCTACGAGCAGTACTTC.

The V call is TRBV12-3 or TRBV12-4, the J call TRBJ1-2, with D possibly TRBD1 on 5 matching bases. The CDR3 is 12 amino acids. V shed 8 bases and J shed 2 bases, with 9 bases lying between them. In nucleotides, the CDR3 is TGTGCCAGCGAGGAGGGGAACTATGGCTACACCTTC. This sequence encodes CASEEGNYGYTF.

The chain links TRBV27 to TRBJ2-1, with 11 bases that match TRBD1. The ends lost 3 bases at V and 4 bases at J; junction bases unmatched: 2. This CDR3 region has 15 residues. CDR1 and CDR2 (germline): MNHEY, SMNVEV (reference sequence). The CDR3 is CASSLRDRGYNEQFF. CDR3 DNA sequence: TGTGCCAGCAGTTTGCGGGACAGGGGGTACAATGAGCAGTTCTTC.